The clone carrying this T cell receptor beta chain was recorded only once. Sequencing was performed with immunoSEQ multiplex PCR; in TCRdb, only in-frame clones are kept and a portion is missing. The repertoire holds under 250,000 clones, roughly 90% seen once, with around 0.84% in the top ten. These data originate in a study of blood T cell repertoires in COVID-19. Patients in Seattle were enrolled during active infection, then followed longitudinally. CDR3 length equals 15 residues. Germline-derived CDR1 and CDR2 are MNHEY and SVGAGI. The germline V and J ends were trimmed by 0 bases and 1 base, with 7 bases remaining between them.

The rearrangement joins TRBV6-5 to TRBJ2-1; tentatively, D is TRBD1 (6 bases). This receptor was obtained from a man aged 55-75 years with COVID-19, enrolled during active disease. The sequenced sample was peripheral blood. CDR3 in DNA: TGTGCCAGCAGTTACTCCGGGACATCCTACAATGAGCAGTTCTTC. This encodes CASSYSGTSYNEQFF.